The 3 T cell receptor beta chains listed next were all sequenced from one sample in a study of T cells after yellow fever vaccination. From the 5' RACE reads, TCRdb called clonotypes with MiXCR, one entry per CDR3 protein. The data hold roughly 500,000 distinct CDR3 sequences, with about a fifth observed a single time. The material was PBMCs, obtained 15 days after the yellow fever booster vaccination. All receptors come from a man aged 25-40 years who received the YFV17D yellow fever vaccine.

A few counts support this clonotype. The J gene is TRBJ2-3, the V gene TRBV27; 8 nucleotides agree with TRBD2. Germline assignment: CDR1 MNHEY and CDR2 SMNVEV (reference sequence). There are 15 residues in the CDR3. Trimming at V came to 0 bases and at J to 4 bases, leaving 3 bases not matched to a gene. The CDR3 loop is CASSLSGSGADTQYF. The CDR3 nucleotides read TGTGCCAGCAGTTTATCAGGTAGCGGGGCAGATACGCAGTATTTT.

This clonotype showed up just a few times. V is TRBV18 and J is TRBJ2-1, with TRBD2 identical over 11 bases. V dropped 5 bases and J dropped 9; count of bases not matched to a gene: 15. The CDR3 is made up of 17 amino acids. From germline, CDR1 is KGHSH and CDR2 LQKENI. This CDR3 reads CASSAYLLAGERSEQFF. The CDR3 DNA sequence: TGTGCCAGCTCAGCCTACTTACTAGCGGGAGAGAGAAGTGAGCAGTTCTTC.

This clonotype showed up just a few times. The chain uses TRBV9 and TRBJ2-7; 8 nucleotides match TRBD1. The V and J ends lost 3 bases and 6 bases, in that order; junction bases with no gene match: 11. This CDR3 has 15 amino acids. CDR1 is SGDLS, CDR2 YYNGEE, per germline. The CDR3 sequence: CASSAGTGPTSEQYF. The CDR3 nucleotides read TGTGCCAGCAGCGCCGGGACAGGACCAACTAGCGAGCAGTACTTC.